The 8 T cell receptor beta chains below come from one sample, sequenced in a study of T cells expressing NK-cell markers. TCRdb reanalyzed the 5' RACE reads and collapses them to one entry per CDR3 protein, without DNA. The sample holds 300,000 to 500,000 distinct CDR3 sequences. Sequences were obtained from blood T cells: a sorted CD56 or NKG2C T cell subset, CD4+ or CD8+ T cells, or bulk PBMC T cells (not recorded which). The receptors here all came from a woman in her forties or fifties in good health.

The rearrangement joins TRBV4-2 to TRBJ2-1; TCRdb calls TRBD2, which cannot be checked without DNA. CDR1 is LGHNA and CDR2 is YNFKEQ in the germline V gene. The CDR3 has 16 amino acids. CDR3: CASSQDTSGNLNEQFF.

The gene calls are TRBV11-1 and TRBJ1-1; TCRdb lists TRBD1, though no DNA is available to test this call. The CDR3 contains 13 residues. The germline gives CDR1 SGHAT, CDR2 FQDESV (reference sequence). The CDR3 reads CASILTGNTEAFF.

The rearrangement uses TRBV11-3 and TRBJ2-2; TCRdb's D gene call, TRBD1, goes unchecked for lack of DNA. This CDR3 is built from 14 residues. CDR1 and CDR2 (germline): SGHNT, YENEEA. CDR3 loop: CASSIYRDTGELFF.

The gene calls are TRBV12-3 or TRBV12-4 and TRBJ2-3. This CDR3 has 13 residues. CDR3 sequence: CASRSYGTDTQYF.

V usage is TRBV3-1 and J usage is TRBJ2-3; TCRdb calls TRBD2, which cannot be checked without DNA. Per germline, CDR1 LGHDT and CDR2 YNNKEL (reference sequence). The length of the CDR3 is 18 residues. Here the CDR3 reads CTSSQGGTSGKRTDTQYF.

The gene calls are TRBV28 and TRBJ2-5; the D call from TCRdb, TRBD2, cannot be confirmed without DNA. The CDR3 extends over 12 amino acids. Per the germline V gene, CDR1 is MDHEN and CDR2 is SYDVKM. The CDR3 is CASRGGSGTQYF.

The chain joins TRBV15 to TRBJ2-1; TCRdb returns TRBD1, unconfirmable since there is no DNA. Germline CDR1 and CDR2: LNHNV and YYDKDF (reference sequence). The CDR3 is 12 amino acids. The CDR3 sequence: CATTREWDEQFF.

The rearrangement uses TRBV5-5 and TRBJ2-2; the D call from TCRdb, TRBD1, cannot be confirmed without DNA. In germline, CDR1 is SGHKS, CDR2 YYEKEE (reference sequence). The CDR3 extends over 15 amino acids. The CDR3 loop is CASSLDLQGTGELFF.